A selection of T cell receptor beta chains follows, all from one sample in a study of cytomegalovirus exposure and HLA in healthy donors. Libraries were prepared by immunoSEQ multiplex PCR; TCRdb keeps only in-frame clonotypes and omits some of them. The table includes about 360,000 clones, roughly 89% detected once. Sequenced material: PBMCs. These receptors were collected from a woman younger than 35 in good health and CMV-seronegative. Each CDR3 is given with its conserved first and last residue. D genes are given only for firm matches. Clone size is given for some rows only: seen once, a few or many times, or a class if the clone is expanded.

abundance,j_gene,v_gene,d_gene,CDR3nt,CDR3aa
.,TRBJ2-7,TRBV2,.,TGTGCCAGCAGTGCCCAAACCTACGAGCAGTACTTC,CASSAQTYEQYF
.,TRBJ1-1,TRBV27,TRBD1,TGTGCCAGCAGTTTAGGGACAGACACTGAAGCTTTCTTT,CASSLGTDTEAFF
.,TRBJ1-4,TRBV6-1,TRBD1,TGTGCCAGCCAAATGGGACAGGCGAATGAAAAACTGTTTTTT,CASQMGQANEKLFF
few,TRBJ1-4,TRBV15,.,TGTGCCACCAGCTTACCTCGGAGAGAACCTAATGAAAAACTGTTTTTT,CATSLPRREPNEKLFF
.,TRBJ2-7,TRBV7-6,.,TGTGCCAGCAGCTTAGTAGCAGCCGGTATTAACTACGAGCAGTACTTC,CASSLVAAGINYEQYF
once,TRBJ1-4,TRBV6-6,TRBD1,TGTGCCAGCAGTCTACAGGGGTCGAATGAAAAACTGTTTTTT,CASSLQGSNEKLFF
few,TRBJ1-6,TRBV7-9,TRBD1,TGTGCCAGCAGCTTAGGGACAGGCGTCCTTACCCTCCACTTT,CASSLGTGVLTLHF
.,TRBJ2-5,TRBV29-1,.,TGCAGCGTTGACGCCTTTGGCGAGACCCAGTACTTC,CSVDAFGETQYF
few,TRBJ1-2,TRBV2,TRBD1,TGTGCCAGCAGTGAAACGGGACAGGGTGGCTACACCTTC,CASSETGQGGYTF
.,TRBJ1-2,TRBV2,.,TGTGCCAGCAGTCGGACAGAACCTGAGAGGTATGGCTACACCTTC,CASSRTEPERYGYTF
.,TRBJ1-5,TRBV10-2,.,TGCGCCAGCAGTACCCTCGGGGTCTTTTCTGGTGATAGCAATCAGCCCCAGCATTTT,CASSTLGVFSGDSNQPQHF
.,TRBJ2-1,TRBV9,.,TGTGCCAGCAGCGAAGTAAGCGGGTTCGGCTACAATGAGCAGTTCTTC,CASSEVSGFGYNEQFF
.,TRBJ2-1,TRBV28,TRBD2,TGTGCCAGCAGCCCCCTAGCGGGGAGGCAAGCCAATGAGCAGTTCTTC,CASSPLAGRQANEQFF
.,TRBJ2-7,TRBV27,TRBD1,TGTGCCAGCAGTTTAGTTGGGACAGACCGCTACGAGCAGTACTTC,CASSLVGTDRYEQYF
.,TRBJ1-2,TRBV28,TRBD1,TGTGCCAGCACTTCACCGGGACAGGGAAACTATGGCTACACCTTC,CASTSPGQGNYGYTF
.,TRBJ2-7,TRBV7-9,TRBD2,TGTGCCAGCAGCCTAACTGCAGCGGGGGGTAGCTCCTACGAGCAGTACTTC,CASSLTAAGGSSYEQYF
.,TRBJ2-1,TRBV5-4,TRBD2,TGTGCCAGCAGCGTATTAGCGGGAGCCTACAATGAGCAGTTCTTC,CASSVLAGAYNEQFF
.,TRBJ1-1,TRBV30,.,TGTGCCTGGGGAACCGGGTCCACTGAAGCTTTCTTT,CAWGTGSTEAFF
.,TRBJ1-1,TRBV4-1,TRBD1,TGCGCCAGCAGCTACAGGGGAGGAGACACTGAAGCTTTCTTT,CASSYRGGDTEAFF
.,TRBJ2-1,TRBV27,TRBD1,TGTGCCAGCAGTTTAGCCGCTCATTACAACAGGGGGAATGAGCAGTTCTTC,CASSLAAHYNRGNEQFF
once,TRBJ1-6,TRBV28,TRBD1,TGTGCCAGCAGGAGGACAGGGGTTGCTAATTCACCCCTCCACTTT,CASRRTGVANSPLHF
.,TRBJ2-1,TRBV15,TRBD2,TGTGCCACCAGCAGAGATTTGGGACTAGCTAGCGGTGAGCAGTTCTTC,CATSRDLGLASGEQFF
.,TRBJ2-1,TRBV28,TRBD2,TGTGCCAGCAGGTTCACGCCGGGACTAGCGGGAGTAAGCTCCTACAATGAGCAGTTCTTC,CASRFTPGLAGVSSYNEQFF
.,TRBJ2-3,TRBV10-3,TRBD2,TGTGCCATCAGTGGGCCGGGGACTAGCGGAGCTGGGCGCCGCACAGATACGCAGTATTTT,CAISGPGTSGAGRRTDTQYF
.,TRBJ2-1,TRBV18,.,TGTGCCAGCTCACCGGCGGATATAGGTGAGCAGTTCTTC,CASSPADIGEQFF
.,TRBJ1-2,TRBV5-4,TRBD1,TGTGCCAGCAGCCCAGACAGGGAGGCTTATGGCTACACCTTC,CASSPDREAYGYTF
.,TRBJ1-2,TRBV29-1,.,TGCAGCGTTTTTTATCCGCAGGATGGCTACACCTTC,CSVFYPQDGYTF
.,TRBJ2-7,TRBV7-9,.,TGTGCCAGCAGCTCCGTTCCCCGGACTATTTACGAGCAGTACTTC,CASSSVPRTIYEQYF
once,TRBJ1-3,TRBV15,TRBD1,TGTGCCACCAGCTCTACAATTAACAGGGGACAGAGCTCTGGAAACACCATATATTTT,CATSSTINRGQSSGNTIYF
.,TRBJ2-7,TRBV9,TRBD1,TGTGCCAGCAGCGCCCATGAACAGGGGGACTACGAGCAGTACTTC,CASSAHEQGDYEQYF
once,TRBJ2-3,TRBV7-3,.,TGTGCCAGCAGCCTAGGACTACGCACAGATACGCAGTATTTT,CASSLGLRTDTQYF
once,TRBJ2-5,TRBV6-8,.,TGTGCCAGCAGTTACTCGTTCCAAGAGGCCCCAGAGACCCAGTACTTC,CASSYSFQEAPETQYF
.,TRBJ2-3,TRBV30,TRBD2,TGTGCCTGGCGATCGACTAGCGAAGTATTCACAGATACGCAGTATTTT,CAWRSTSEVFTDTQYF